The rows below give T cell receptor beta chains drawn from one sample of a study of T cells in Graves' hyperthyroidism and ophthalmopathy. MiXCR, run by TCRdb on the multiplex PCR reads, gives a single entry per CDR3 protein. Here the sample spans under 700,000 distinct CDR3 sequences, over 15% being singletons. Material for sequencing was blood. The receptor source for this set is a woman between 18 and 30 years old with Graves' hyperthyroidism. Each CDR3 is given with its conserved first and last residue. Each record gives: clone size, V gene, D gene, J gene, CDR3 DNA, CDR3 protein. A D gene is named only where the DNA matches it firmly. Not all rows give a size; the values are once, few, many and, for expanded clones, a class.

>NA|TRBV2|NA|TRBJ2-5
TGTGCCAGCAGTGAAGCGGGGGCCGGGGGGACCGAAGAGACCCAGTACTTC
CASSEAGAGGTEETQYF
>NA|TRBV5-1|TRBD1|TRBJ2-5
TGCGCCAGCAGCTTGGGGGACAGGGTGGACCAGTACTTC
CASSLGDRVDQYF
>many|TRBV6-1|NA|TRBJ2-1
TGTGCCAGCAGTCAAGCAAGCATCGATGAGCAGTTCTTC
CASSQASIDEQFF
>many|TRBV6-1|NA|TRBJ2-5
TGTGCCAGCAGTCGGGGACGGGAGACCCAGTACTTC
CASSRGRETQYF
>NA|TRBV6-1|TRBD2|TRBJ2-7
TGTGCCAGCAGTGAATCCGGGACTAGCGGGGCGGGGGGTGAGCAGTACTTC
CASSESGTSGAGGEQYF
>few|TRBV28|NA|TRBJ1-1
TGTGCCAGCCGAAATGATATATTAGAAGCTTTCTTT
CASRNDILEAFF
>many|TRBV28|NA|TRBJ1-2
TGTGCCAGCAGTTTAGGGTGGGGGGTCGTAGGCTACACCTTC
CASSLGWGVVGYTF
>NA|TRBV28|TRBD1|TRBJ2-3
TGTGCCAGCAGCAGACAGGGGGCCGTTAAAGGAGTTACGCAGTATTTT
CASSRQGAVKGVTQYF
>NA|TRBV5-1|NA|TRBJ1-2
TGCGCCAGCAGCTTGTTAGGCGGAACATTTGGCTACACCTTC
CASSLLGGTFGYTF
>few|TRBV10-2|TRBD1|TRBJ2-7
TGCGCCAGCACGGACAGGGGGCAGGGAGAGCAGTACTTC
CASTDRGQGEQYF